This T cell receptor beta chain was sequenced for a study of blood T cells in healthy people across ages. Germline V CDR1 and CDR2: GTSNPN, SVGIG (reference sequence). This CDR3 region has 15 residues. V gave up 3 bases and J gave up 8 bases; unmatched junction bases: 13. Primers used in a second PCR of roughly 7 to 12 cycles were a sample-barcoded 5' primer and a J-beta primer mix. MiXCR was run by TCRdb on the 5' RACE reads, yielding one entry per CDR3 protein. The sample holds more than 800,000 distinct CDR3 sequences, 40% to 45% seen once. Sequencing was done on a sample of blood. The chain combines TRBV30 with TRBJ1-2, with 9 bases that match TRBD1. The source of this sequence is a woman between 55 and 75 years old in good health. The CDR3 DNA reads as TGTGCCTGGAGCCAAATATCCGGGACAGGGAAAGGCTACACCTTC. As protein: CAWSQISGTGKGYTF.